A selection of T cell receptor beta chains follows, all from one sample in a study of blood T cell repertoires in COVID-19. The assay was immunoSEQ multiplex PCR, and TCRdb's table has in-frame clones only and misses some. The sample contains hundreds of thousands of clones, 80% to 90% of which appear only once. The sequencing input was peripheral blood. These receptor sequences come from a woman older than 75 with active or convalescent COVID-19. The CDR3 runs from the conserved cysteine through the conserved F or W. A D gene is named only where the DNA matches it firmly. Size values are once, few and many counts, or a class for expanded clones, and some rows have none.

j_call v_call clone_size d_call cdr3_aa cdr3_nt
TRBJ2-1 TRBV27 - - CASTLRGSYNEQFF TGTGCCAGCACCCTTCGGGGGTCCTACAATGAGCAGTTCTTC
TRBJ1-3 TRBV7-2 - - CASSFTAGNTIYF TGTGCCAGCAGCTTTACGGCTGGAAACACCATATATTTT
TRBJ2-1 TRBV3-1/TRBV3-2 - TRBD2 CASSQRGLAGYNEQFF TGTGCCAGCAGCCAGAGGGGACTAGCGGGGTACAATGAGCAGTTCTTC
TRBJ2-3 TRBV2 once - CASSEGVDRSTDTQYF TGTGCCAGCAGTGAAGGCGTCGACAGGAGCACAGATACGCAGTATTTT
TRBJ2-7 TRBV2 - TRBD1 CASTTGLEQYF TGTGCCAGCACGACAGGGCTCGAGCAGTACTTC
TRBJ2-5 TRBV7-3 - TRBD1 CASSYNRGETQYF TGTGCCAGCAGCTACAACAGGGGAGAGACCCAGTACTTC
TRBJ2-7 TRBV27 - TRBD1 CASSSGQGHYEQYF TGTGCCAGCAGTTCCGGACAGGGCCACTACGAGCAGTACTTC
TRBJ1-1 TRBV5-1 - TRBD1 CASSLNRQGDEAFF TGCGCCAGCAGCTTGAACCGACAGGGAGATGAAGCTTTCTTT
TRBJ2-7 TRBV7-9 - - CASSFGGVDYEQYF TGTGCCAGCAGCTTCGGCGGGGTTGACTACGAGCAGTACTTC
TRBJ1-1 TRBV20-1 - - CSAQGTEAFF TGCAGTGCCCAGGGGACTGAAGCTTTCTTT
TRBJ2-5 TRBV5-1 once - CASSLMPGVGETQYF TGCGCCAGCAGCTTGATGCCAGGGGTTGGGGAGACCCAGTACTTC
TRBJ2-7 TRBV11-2 - - CASSLGTVYF TGTGCCAGCAGCCTGGGCACAGTGTACTTC
TRBJ1-2 TRBV5-6 - TRBD1 CASSLLGPQGQRGYTF TGTGCCAGCAGCTTGTTGGGCCCGCAGGGACAGAGGGGCTACACCTTC
TRBJ1-2 TRBV7-2 - - CTSSLLYRGGYTF TGTACCAGCAGCTTACTTTACAGAGGGGGCTACACCTTC
TRBJ2-3 TRBV9 few - CASSIAGTSTDTQYF TGTGCCAGCAGTATAGCCGGGACTAGCACAGATACGCAGTATTTT
TRBJ1-6 TRBV7-2 - - CASSPTGYYNSPLHF TGTGCCAGCAGTCCGACAGGCTACTATAATTCACCCCTCCACTTT